Listed here are 3 T cell receptor beta chains from one sample, sequenced in a study of cytomegalovirus exposure and HLA in healthy donors. Researchers ran the PCR with 60 Vbeta and 13 Jbeta primers. Data came from immunoSEQ multiplex PCR; TCRdb stores just in-frame clones and leaves some out. The data include about 87,000 clones; the top ten clones carry approximately 15%. Material for sequencing was PBMCs. The receptors here all came from a man aged 50 to 59 in good health and CMV-seropositive.

The rearrangement links TRBV7-6 to TRBJ2-5, with unresolved D. Trimming removed 3 bases from V and 5 bases from J, with 7 bases in between. The germline CDR1 and CDR2 sequences are SGHVS and FNYEAQ. The CDR3 length is 12 residues. The CDR3 region has the DNA TGTGCCAGCAGCTTCCTCCGGGAGACCCAGTACTTC. As protein: CASSFLRETQYF.

V gene TRBV4-2 combines with J gene TRBJ2-1, with TRBD1 matching 11 bases. The CDR3 spans 15 residues. Germline V gives CDR1 LGHNA, CDR2 YNFKEQ. The trim removed 3 bases at V and 7 bases at J, leaving 5 bases unmatched. CDR3 amino acids: CASSQPGQGVNEQFF. The CDR3 DNA is TGTGCCAGCAGCCAGCCGGGACAGGGGGTGAATGAGCAGTTCTTC.

The chain couples TRBV5-6 to TRBJ1-5; tentatively, D is TRBD1 (5 bases). This CDR3 is built from 13 residues. Trimming pared 3 bases from V and 4 bases from J, leaving 8 bases between. Germline CDR1 is SGHDT and CDR2 is YYEEEE. The CDR3 nucleotides are TGTGCCAGCAGCTGGGGCCTGAATCAGCCCCAGCATTTT. It translates to CASSWGLNQPQHF.